This T cell receptor (beta chain) stems from a study of Ad26.COV2.S vaccination and SARS-CoV-2 variants. Treatment described: approximately 18 received Ad26.COV2.S at low or high dose, single or two shots; about five received placebo; per-sample allocation not given. Each sample was drawn 63 days after the first injection (of vaccine or placebo). From germline, CDR1 is MGHRA and CDR2 YSYEKL. Trimming shortened V by 6 bases and J by 3 bases, and 20 bases separated the two germline ends. This CDR3 is 16 amino acids long. Clones were read by immunoSEQ multiplex PCR, and TCRdb kept only the in-frame ones, dropping some. The repertoire holds some 390,000 clones, with about 88% as singletons.

This chain links TRBV4-1 with TRBJ1-1, with D possibly TRBD1 on 5 matching bases. The clonotype was recovered from a person between 18 and 65 years old who received the Ad26.COV2.S COVID-19 vaccine or a placebo. The sample here was peripheral blood, taken in a trial of Ad26.COV2.S vaccine versus placebo. The CDR3 sequence is CASRPPLGQLHTEAFF. CDR3 DNA: TGCGCCAGCAGGCCCCCTCTCGGACAACTACACACTGAAGCTTTCTTT.